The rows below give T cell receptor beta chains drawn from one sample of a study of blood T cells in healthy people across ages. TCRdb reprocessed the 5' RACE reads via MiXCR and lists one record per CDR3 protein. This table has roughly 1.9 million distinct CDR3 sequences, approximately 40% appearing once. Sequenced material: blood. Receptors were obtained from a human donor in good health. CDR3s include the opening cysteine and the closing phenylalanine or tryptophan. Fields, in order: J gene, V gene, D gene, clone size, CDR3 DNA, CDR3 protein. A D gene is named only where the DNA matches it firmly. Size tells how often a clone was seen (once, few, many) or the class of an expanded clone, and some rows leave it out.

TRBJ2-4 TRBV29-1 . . TGCAGCGTTGGCTTGGAGGGGCTAGCCAAAAACATTCAGTACTTC CSVGLEGLAKNIQYF
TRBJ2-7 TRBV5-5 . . TGTGCCAGCAGCTCACCGACGTCCGGTACCTACGAGCAGTACTTC CASSSPTSGTYEQYF
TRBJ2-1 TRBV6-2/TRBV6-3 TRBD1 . TGTGCCAGCAGTTATAATCGTGTTCGGGCAGGGGGATGCAATGAGCAGTTCTTC CASSYNRVRAGGCNEQFF
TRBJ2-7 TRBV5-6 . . TGTGCCAGCAGCTTGCTCAGCGACTCCCAGTTTGGGCAGTACTTC CASSLLSDSQFGQYF
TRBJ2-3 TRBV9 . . TGTGCCAGCAGCGTAGCTACAGGGAACCCTACGCAGTATTTT CASSVATGNPTQYF
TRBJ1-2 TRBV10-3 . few TGTGCCATCAGTGCGGGGGAGACTAACTATGGCTACACCTTC CAISAGETNYGYTF
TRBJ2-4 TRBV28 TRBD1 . TGTGCCACGAACTCCCGGGACAGCAAAAACATTCAGTACTTC CATNSRDSKNIQYF
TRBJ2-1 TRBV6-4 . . TGTGCCAGCAGTGTATCAGGGGAAAATGAGCAGTTCTTC CASSVSGENEQFF
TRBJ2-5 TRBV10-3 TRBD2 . TGTGCCATCAGTGTGGCTAGCGGGGCGGGGGAGACCCAGTACTTC CAISVASGAGETQYF
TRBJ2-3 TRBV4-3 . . TGCGCCAGCAGCCAAGATGGGGGGGGCCCCACAGATACGCAGTATTTT CASSQDGGGPTDTQYF
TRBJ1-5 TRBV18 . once TGTGCCAGCTCACCGGGGCCTACCGTCATCGATCAGCCCCAGCATTTT CASSPGPTVIDQPQHF
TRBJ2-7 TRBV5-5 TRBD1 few TGTGCCAGCAGCTCCAGGACAGGGTTGACCTACGAGCAGTACTTC CASSSRTGLTYEQYF
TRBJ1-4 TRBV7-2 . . TGTGCCAGCAGCTTCGATGGTGAAAAACTGTTTTTT CASSFDGEKLFF
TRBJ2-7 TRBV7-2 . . TGTGCCAGCAGCGCTCGAGAATCACGCTACGAGCAGTACTTC CASSARESRYEQYF
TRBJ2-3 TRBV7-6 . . TGTGCCAGCAGCTTAGATCGCCGGGGGAGTAGCACAGATACGCAGTATTTT CASSLDRRGSSTDTQYF
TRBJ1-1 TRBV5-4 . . TGTGCCAGCAGCTCTTACCCGGAGACTGAAGCTTTCTTT CASSSYPETEAFF
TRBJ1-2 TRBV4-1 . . TGCGCCAGCAGCCAATTCGAAGGAGGGAGCGACACCTTC CASSQFEGGSDTF
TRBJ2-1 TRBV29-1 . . TGCAGCGTTGACAAGGGAAGTAGCCGCAATGAGCAGTTCTTC CSVDKGSSRNEQFF
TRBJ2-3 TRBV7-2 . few TGTGCCAGCAGCTTGGGGCGGGGTATCACAGATACGCAGTATTTT CASSLGRGITDTQYF
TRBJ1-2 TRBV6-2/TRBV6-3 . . TGTGCCAGCAGTTCGTGGACGGCAAACTCCTATGGCTACACCTTC CASSSWTANSYGYTF